Below are 19 T cell receptor beta chains sequenced from a single sample in a study of PD-1 blockade in classical Hodgkin lymphoma. Following autologous stem cell transplantation, relapse occurred in every patient, and exposure to brentuximab vedotin varied. Data came from immunoSEQ multiplex PCR; TCRdb stores just in-frame clones and leaves some out. The table lists around 96,000 clones, around 80% of them singletons. This sample comprised peripheral blood mononuclear cells (PBMCs), obtained at baseline. The receptors were gathered from a human donor with classical Hodgkin lymphoma.

The chain recombines TRBV7-8 with TRBJ2-7; TRBD2 aligns across 10 bases. CDR1 is SGHVS, CDR2 FQNEAQ, per germline. The V segment lost 2 bases and the J segment 3 bases; nucleotides outside the gene matches: 1. The CDR3 covers 14 residues. CDR3 loop: CASSLSSGGYEQYF. CDR3 DNA sequence: TGTGCCAGCAGCTTATCTAGCGGGGGCTACGAGCAGTACTTC.

V usage is TRBV19 and J usage is TRBJ2-2; TRBD1 or TRBD2 may be the D gene (5 bases each). V was pared by 3 bases and J by 0 bases, with 11 bases between. This CDR3 has 16 amino acids. From germline, CDR1 is LNHDA and CDR2 SQIVND (reference sequence). Here the CDR3 DNA reads TGTGCCAGTAGTATTTTAGGGACCCCGAACACCGGGGAGCTGTTTTTT. This translates into CASSILGTPNTGELFF.

V is TRBV7-3 and J is TRBJ2-2; D might be TRBD2 (5 bases). The length of the CDR3 is 13 residues. Germline CDR1 is SGHTA and CDR2 is FQGTGA. Trimming removed 5 bases at V and 9 bases at J, with 13 bases between. The CDR3 reads CASSPPGSWELFF. In nucleotides, the CDR3 is TGTGCCAGCAGCCCCCCGGGGAGTTGGGAGCTGTTTTTT. The variable domain in full, completed from reference TRBV7-3 and TRBJ2-2, reads GAGVSQTPSNKVTEKGKYVELRCDPISGHTALYWYRQSLGQGPEFLIYFQGTGAADDSGLPNDRFFAVRPEGSVSTLKIQRTERGDSAVYLCASSPPGSWELFFGEGSRLTVL.

The chain links TRBV27 to TRBJ2-7; 7 nucleotides align to TRBD1. The CDR3 is made up of 15 amino acids. The germline V gene has CDR1 MNHEY and CDR2 SMNVEV (reference sequence). V shed 7 bases and J 3 bases; nucleotides not matched to a gene: 12. The CDR3 sequence: CASTLRMGQHYEQYF. CDR3 coding DNA: TGTGCCAGCACCCTTCGTATGGGACAGCACTACGAGCAGTACTTC.

The genes are TRBV27 and TRBJ2-1; 9 bases map to TRBD2. V was clipped by 2 bases and J by 4 bases; unmatched bases: 3. CDR3 length: 15 amino acids. In germline, CDR1 is MNHEY, CDR2 SMNVEV (reference sequence). The CDR3 region is CASSLQTSGYNEQFF. CDR3 coding DNA: TGTGCCAGCAGTTTACAGACTAGCGGATACAATGAGCAGTTCTTC.

The genes are TRBV7-3 and TRBJ2-3; 8 nucleotides align to TRBD1. The length of the CDR3 is 17 residues. The germline V gene encodes CDR1 SGHTA and CDR2 FQGTGA. V lost 5 bases to trimming and J lost 2 bases; unmatched junction nucleotides: 12. The CDR3: CASSVPTGTGPTDTQYF. The DNA for the CDR3 is TGTGCCAGCAGCGTCCCGACCGGGACAGGTCCCACAGATACGCAGTATTTT.

This clone was detected only once. The chain is built from TRBV7-2 and TRBJ2-7; no firm D call. Trimming removed 1 base from V and 1 base from J, with 8 bases in between. Germline loops: CDR1 SGHTA, CDR2 FQGNSA. This CDR3 has 14 amino acids. The chain's CDR3 is CASSLGVGSYEQYF. CDR3 in DNA: TGTGCCAGCAGCTTAGGAGTTGGGTCCTACGAGCAGTACTTC.

The chain employs TRBV15 and TRBJ2-3; D is unresolved. The CDR3 runs 14 residues. Per the germline V gene, CDR1 is LNHNV and CDR2 is YYDKDF (reference sequence). Trimming shortened V by 0 bases and J by 4 bases, and 8 bases separated the two germline ends. Here the CDR3 DNA reads TGTGCCACCAGCAGAGATCTGGTCGCAGATACGCAGTATTTT. This sequence encodes CATSRDLVADTQYF.

The chain combines TRBV15 with TRBJ2-1; no definite D call. This CDR3 is 14 amino acids long. V was cut by 5 bases and J by 0 bases, with 8 bases left in between. Germline values: CDR1 LNHNV, CDR2 YYDKDF (reference sequence). The CDR3 protein is CATSEDLSYNEQFF. CDR3 nucleotides: TGTGCCACCAGCGAAGACCTCTCCTACAATGAGCAGTTCTTC.

This clone was found a few times. J is TRBJ2-7 and V is TRBV9, with D possibly called TRBD1 or TRBD2 (6 bases each). Germline assignment: CDR1 SGDLS and CDR2 YYNGEE. V shed 4 bases and J shed 0 bases, with 23 bases lying between them. The CDR3 is made up of 18 amino acids. The CDR3 nucleotides are TGTGCCAGCAGCTTCAGTCACCCAGGAGGGGGTAACTCCTACGAGCAGTACTTC. Protein product: CASSFSHPGGGNSYEQYF.

This chain joins TRBV19 and TRBJ2-7, with D possibly matching TRBD2 (5 bases). The CDR3 has 14 amino acids. Germline V gives CDR1 LNHDA, CDR2 SQIVND (reference sequence). V lost 4 bases, J lost 6 bases, and 16 bases lay in between. CDR3 in amino acids: CASSTLANEGEQYF. CDR3 coding DNA: TGTGCCAGTAGTACCTTAGCTAACGAGGGCGAGCAGTACTTC.

The rearrangement joins TRBV28 to TRBJ1-5; 8 bases fit TRBD1. The CDR3 is 15 residues long. Germline V gene data show CDR1 as MDHEN and CDR2 as SYDVKM. The V and J ends lost 0 bases and 4 bases, in that order; junction bases with no gene match: 2. The CDR3 reads CASSLWDRANQPQHF. The CDR3, as DNA: TGTGCCAGCAGTTTATGGGACAGGGCAAATCAGCCCCAGCATTTT.

The chain links TRBV6-5 to TRBJ1-1; D gene uncertain. The length of the CDR3 is 15 residues. Germline V gives CDR1 MNHEY, CDR2 SVGAGI. V dropped 3 bases and J dropped 2 bases, with 13 bases sitting between them. CDR3 protein: CASSYSLQINTEAFF. CDR3 in DNA: TGTGCCAGCAGTTATTCTTTGCAGATAAACACTGAAGCTTTCTTT.

This chain uses TRBV6-6 with TRBJ2-5; no definite D call. Trimming took 0 bases from V and 4 from J, leaving 6 bases between them. CDR1 and CDR2 from the germline V gene are MNHNY and SVGAGI (reference sequence). CDR3 length: 13 amino acids. The CDR3 loop reads CASSYSGRETQYF. CDR3 DNA: TGTGCCAGCAGTTACTCGGGCAGAGAGACCCAGTACTTC.

The gene calls are TRBV11-2 and TRBJ2-5; possible D gene TRBD1, 5 bases. Germline V lookup: CDR1 SGHAT, CDR2 FQNNGV. This CDR3 contains 13 residues. V lost 2 bases to trimming and J lost 5 bases, with 9 bases between them. CDR3 DNA: TGTGCCAGCAGCTTACAGGGATGGGAGACCCAGTACTTC. Amino acids: CASSLQGWETQYF. Supplemented by reference TRBV11-2 and TRBJ2-5, the full variable domain reads EAGVAQSPRYKIIEKRQSVAFWCNPISGHATLYWYQQILGQGPKLLIQFQNNGVVDDSQLPKDRFSAERLKGVDSTLKIQPAKLEDSAVYLCASSLQGWETQYFGPGTRLLVL.

The chain links TRBV28 to TRBJ1-4, with TRBD1 as a possible D gene (6 bases). The CDR3 contains 15 residues. V was trimmed by 5 bases and J by 3 bases, leaving 13 bases between them. The germline CDR1 and CDR2 sequences are MDHEN and SYDVKM. CDR3 loop: CASSLRQVANEKLFF. In DNA, the CDR3 is TGTGCCAGCAGTCTCCGACAGGTAGCTAATGAAAAACTGTTTTTT.

The chain is built from TRBV2 and TRBJ2-3, with TRBD2 identical over 7 bases. Germline CDR1 SNHLY, CDR2 FYNNEI. Germline trimming cut 5 bases from V and 2 bases from J; bases unmatched to any gene: 4. The CDR3 consists of 14 residues. CDR3 amino acids: CASSPGGYTDTQYF. In DNA, the CDR3 is TGTGCCAGCAGTCCGGGGGGTTACACAGATACGCAGTATTTT.

The chain couples TRBV5-8 to TRBJ2-1; no definite D call. The CDR3 has 15 amino acids. CDR1 and CDR2 from the germline V gene are SGHTS and YDEGEE. V was clipped by 3 bases and J by 0 bases, with 10 bases between them. CDR3 DNA: TGTGCCAGCAGCTCGCGACGGGTCTCCTACAATGAGCAGTTCTTC. Translated: CASSSRRVSYNEQFF.

The rearrangement uses TRBV5-8 and TRBJ2-1; no clear D gene. The germline CDR1 and CDR2 sequences are SGHTS and YDEGEE. CDR3 length: 17 amino acids. The V and J ends lost 1 base and 2 bases respectively, with 16 bases between them. The CDR3 DNA reads TGTGCCAGCAGCTTGAATGTCCTCATCGGCCCCTACAATGAGCAGTTCTTC. It specifies CASSLNVLIGPYNEQFF.